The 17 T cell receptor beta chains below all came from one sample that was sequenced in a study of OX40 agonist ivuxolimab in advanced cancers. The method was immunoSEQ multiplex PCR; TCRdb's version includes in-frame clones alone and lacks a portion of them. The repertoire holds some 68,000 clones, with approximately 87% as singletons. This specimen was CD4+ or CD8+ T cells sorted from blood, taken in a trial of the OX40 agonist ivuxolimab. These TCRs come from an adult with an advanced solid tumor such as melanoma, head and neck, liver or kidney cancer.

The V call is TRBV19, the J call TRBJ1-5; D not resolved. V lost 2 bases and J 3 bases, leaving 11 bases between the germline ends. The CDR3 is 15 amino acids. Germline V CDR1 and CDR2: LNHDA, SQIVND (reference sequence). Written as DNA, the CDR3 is TGTGCCAGTAGTATATGGGCAGGAGACAATCAGCCCCAGCATTTT. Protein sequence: CASSIWAGDNQPQHF. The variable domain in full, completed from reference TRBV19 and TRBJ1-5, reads DGGITQSPKYLFRKEGQNVTLSCEQNLNHDAMYWYRQDPGQGLRLIYYSQIVNDFQKGDIAEGYSVSREKKESFPLTVTSAQKNPTAFYLCASSIWAGDNQPQHFGDGTRLSIL.

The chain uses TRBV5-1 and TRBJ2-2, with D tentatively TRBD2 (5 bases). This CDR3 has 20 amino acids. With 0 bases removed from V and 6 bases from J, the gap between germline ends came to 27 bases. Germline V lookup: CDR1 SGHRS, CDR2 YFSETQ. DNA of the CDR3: TGCGCCAGCAGCTTGGCGTGGGCTAACCGAGGGAAGATTAGTTCCGGGGAGCTGTTTTTT. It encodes CASSLAWANRGKISSGELFF.

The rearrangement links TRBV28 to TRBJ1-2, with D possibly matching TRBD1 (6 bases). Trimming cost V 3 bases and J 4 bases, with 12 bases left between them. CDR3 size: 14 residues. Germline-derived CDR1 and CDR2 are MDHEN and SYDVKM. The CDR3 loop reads CASSLRGQVYGYTF. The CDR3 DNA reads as TGTGCCAGCAGTTTGCGGGGGCAGGTCTATGGCTACACCTTC.

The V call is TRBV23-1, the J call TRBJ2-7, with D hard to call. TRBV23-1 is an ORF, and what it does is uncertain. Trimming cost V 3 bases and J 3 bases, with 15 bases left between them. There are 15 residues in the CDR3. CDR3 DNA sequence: TGCGCCAGCAGTCACCCCCTAGGCCCCAGCTACGAGCAGTACTTC. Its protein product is CASSHPLGPSYEQYF.

The CDR3 reads CASSLRGTPATQYF. Here the CDR3 DNA reads TGTGCCAGCAGCTTAAGGGGGACCCCAGCGACCCAGTACTTC. The chain joins TRBV11-3 to TRBJ2-5; the D gene is possibly TRBD1 (6 bases). V was cut by 2 bases and J by 7 bases, with 14 bases left in between. The CDR3 totals 14 residues. Germline CDR1 is SGHNT and CDR2 is YENEEA.

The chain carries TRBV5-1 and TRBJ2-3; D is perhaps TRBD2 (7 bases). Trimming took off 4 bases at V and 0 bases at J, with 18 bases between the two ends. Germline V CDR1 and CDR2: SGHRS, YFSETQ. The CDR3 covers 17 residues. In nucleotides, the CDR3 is TGCGCCAGCAGCCAATCAGTCGGGGGGCTAAGCACAGATACGCAGTATTTT. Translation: CASSQSVGGLSTDTQYF.

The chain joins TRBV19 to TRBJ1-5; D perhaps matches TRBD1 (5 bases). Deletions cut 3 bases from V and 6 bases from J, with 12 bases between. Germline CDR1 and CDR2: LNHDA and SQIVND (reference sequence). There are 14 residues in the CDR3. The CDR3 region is CASSIAQGGQPQHF. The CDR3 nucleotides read TGTGCCAGTAGTATTGCTCAGGGAGGTCAGCCCCAGCATTTT.

CDR3 DNA sequence: TGTGCCAGCAGTTACTATTCGGACAGCTCCTACGAGCAGTACTTC. Amino acids: CASSYYSDSSYEQYF. The chain links TRBV6-5 to TRBJ2-7, with a possible D match to TRBD1 (6 bases). CDR1 is MNHEY, CDR2 SVGAGI, per germline. Deletions cut 1 base from V and 0 bases from J, with 10 bases between. This CDR3 is built from 15 residues.

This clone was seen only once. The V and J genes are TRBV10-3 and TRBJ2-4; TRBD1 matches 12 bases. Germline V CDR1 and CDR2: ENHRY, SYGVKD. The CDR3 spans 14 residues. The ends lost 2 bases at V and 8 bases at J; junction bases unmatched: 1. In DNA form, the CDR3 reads TGTGCCATCAGTGAGAGGGACAGGGGGCACATTCAGTACTTC. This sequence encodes CAISERDRGHIQYF.

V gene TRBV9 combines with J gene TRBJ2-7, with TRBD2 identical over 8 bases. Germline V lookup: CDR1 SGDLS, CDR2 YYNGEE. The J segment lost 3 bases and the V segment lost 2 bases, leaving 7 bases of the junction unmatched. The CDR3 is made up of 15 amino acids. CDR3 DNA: TGTGCCAGCAGCGTTGGGGGACTAGTGGGCTACGAGCAGTACTTC. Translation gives CASSVGGLVGYEQYF. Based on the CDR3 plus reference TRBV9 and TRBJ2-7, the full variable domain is DSGVTQTPKHLITATGQRVTLRCSPRSGDLSVYWYQQSLDQGLQFLIQYYNGEERAKGNILERFSAQQFPDLHSELNLSSLELGDSALYFCASSVGGLVGYEQYFGPGTRLTVT.

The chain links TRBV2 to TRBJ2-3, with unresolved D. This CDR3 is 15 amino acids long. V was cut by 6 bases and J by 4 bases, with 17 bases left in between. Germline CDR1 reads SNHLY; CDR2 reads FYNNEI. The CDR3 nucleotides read TGTGCCAGCAGGAAGCTACCACAACTTTCAGATACGCAGTATTTT. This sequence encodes CASRKLPQLSDTQYF.

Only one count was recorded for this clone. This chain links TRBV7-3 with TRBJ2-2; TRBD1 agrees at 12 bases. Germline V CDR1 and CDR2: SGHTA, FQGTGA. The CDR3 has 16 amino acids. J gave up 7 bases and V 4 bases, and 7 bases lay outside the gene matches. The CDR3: CASSSRDRGRGGELFF. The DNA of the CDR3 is TGTGCCAGCAGCTCCCGGGACAGGGGGCGAGGCGGGGAGCTGTTTTTT.

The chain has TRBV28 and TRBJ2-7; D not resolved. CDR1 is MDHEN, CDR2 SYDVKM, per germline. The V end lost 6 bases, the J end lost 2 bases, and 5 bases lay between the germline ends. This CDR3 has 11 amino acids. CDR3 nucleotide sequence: TGTGCCAGCAGCCGCACCTACGAGCAGTACTTC. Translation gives CASSRTYEQYF.

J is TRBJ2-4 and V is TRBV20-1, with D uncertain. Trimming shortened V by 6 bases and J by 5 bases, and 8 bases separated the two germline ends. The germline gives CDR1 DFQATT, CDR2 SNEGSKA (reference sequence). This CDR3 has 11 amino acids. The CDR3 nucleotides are TGCAGTGCCACGGACCAAAACATTCAGTACTTC. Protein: CSATDQNIQYF.

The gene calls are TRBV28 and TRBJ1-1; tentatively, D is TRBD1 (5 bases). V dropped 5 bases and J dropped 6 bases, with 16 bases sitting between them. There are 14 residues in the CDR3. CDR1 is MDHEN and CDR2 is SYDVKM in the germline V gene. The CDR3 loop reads CASSIPGVWAEAFF. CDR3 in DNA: TGTGCCAGCAGTATCCCGGGGGTTTGGGCTGAAGCTTTCTTT.

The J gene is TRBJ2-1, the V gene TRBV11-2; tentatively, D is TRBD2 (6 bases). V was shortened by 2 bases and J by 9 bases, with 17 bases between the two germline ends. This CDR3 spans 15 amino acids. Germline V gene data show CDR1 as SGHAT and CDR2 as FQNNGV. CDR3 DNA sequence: TGTGCCAGCAGCTTACGGGAGTGGGTAGGTAGTGAGCAGTTCTTC. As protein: CASSLREWVGSEQFF.

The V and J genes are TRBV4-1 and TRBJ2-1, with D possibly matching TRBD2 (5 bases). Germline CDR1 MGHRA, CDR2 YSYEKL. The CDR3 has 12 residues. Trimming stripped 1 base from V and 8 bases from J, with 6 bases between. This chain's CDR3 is CASSQGGYEQFF. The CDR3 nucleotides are TGCGCCAGCAGCCAAGGCGGGTATGAGCAGTTCTTC.